The 4 T cell receptor beta chains in this list originate from one sample, sequenced in a study of blood T cells in healthy people across ages. Through a sample-barcoded 5' primer and a J-beta primer mix, a second PCR was run for roughly 7 to 11 cycles. TCRdb reprocessed the 5' RACE reads via MiXCR and lists one record per CDR3 protein. Of 850,000 to 1,000,000 distinct CDR3 sequences in the sample, roughly half are singletons; the top ten hold around 21%. The material sequenced was blood. The source is a woman aged 60-75 years in good health.

The rearrangement uses TRBV20-1 and TRBJ2-3, with 7 bases lining up with TRBD2. The CDR3 runs 14 residues. J gave up 2 bases and V 4 bases, and 6 bases lay outside the gene matches. Germline V lookup: CDR1 DFQATT, CDR2 SNEGSKA (reference sequence). The CDR3 DNA is TGCAGTGCTAAGGCTAGCGGTTACACAGATACGCAGTATTTT. As protein: CSAKASGYTDTQYF.

The rearrangement joins TRBV27 to TRBJ2-7; a weak D match, TRBD1 (5 bases). The J call is in doubt because the DNA end fits TRBJ2-5 better. The CDR3 runs 13 residues. CDR1 is MNHEY and CDR2 is SMNVEV in the germline V gene (reference sequence). The CDR3 is CASRAGSSETQYF. CDR3 DNA sequence: TGTGCCAGCAGAGCAGGGTCCTCCGAGACCCAGTACTTC.

This chain uses TRBV4-3 with TRBJ2-5; a weak D match, TRBD1 (5 bases). TRBJ2-7 explains the end of the DNA better; the J call may be wrong. The CDR3 is 16 amino acids. Germline CDR1 LGHNA, CDR2 YSLEER. Here the CDR3 reads CASSQGRPEQGGEQYF. CDR3 nucleotides: TGCGCCAGCAGCCAAGGTCGACCAGAGCAGGGCGGCGAGCAGTACTTC.

This chain links TRBV6-5 with TRBJ2-5; the D gene is possibly TRBD1 (5 bases). CDR1 and CDR2 from the germline V gene are MNHEY and SVGAGI. Between the trimmed V and J ends, which lost 0 bases and 1 base, there was a span of 21 bases. The CDR3 loop spans 19 amino acids. CDR3 DNA: TGTGCCAGCAGTTACTCATGGGGCCCGGGTCCAGAGGCCCAAGAGACCCAGTACTTC. As protein: CASSYSWGPGPEAQETQYF.